This TCR beta chain came from a study of siplizumab effects on memory and regulatory T cells. Study observations and caveats: No naive or memory phenotype could be assigned to roughly 80-95% of proliferating clones. Siplizumab led to significantly less abundant alloreactive sequences that could be traced back to unstimulated CD4+ memory cells. Mappable CD4+ clones that were alloreactive averaged roughly 66% Treg-derived with siplizumab versus approximately 29% in controls.

Per individual sample, 80,000 to 100,000 TCR templates were assayed. Using immunoSEQ multiplex PCR, the repertoire was profiled, and TCRdb retains in-frame clones only, with some absent. The sample holds over 85,000 clones; approximately 93% are singletons and the top ten take about 6.7%. Of note for this clone: Its specificity is unknown.

The germline CDR1 and CDR2 sequences are MNHNS and SASEGT. This CDR3 has 11 amino acids. V lost 8 bases, J lost 6 bases, and 8 bases lay in between. J is TRBJ1-5 and V is TRBV6-1; tentatively, D is TRBD1 (5 bases). The sample taken for sequencing was CD8+ T cells sorted from blood. This TCR derives from a human donor in good health. CDR3 coding DNA: TGTGCCAGCGGGGCCCCTCAGCCCCAGCATTTT. As protein: CASGAPQPQHF.